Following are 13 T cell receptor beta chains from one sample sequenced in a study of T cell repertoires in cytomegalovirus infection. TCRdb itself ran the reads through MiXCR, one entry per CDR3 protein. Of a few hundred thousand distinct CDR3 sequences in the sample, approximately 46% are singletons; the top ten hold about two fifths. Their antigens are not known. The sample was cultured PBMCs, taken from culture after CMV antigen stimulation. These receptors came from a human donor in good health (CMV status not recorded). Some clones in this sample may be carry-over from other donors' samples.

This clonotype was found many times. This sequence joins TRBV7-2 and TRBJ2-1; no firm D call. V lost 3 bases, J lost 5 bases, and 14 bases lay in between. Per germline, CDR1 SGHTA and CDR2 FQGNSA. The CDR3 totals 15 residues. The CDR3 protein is CASSFTGGGNNEQFF. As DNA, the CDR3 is TGTGCCAGCAGCTTTACCGGCGGCGGAAACAATGAGCAGTTCTTC.

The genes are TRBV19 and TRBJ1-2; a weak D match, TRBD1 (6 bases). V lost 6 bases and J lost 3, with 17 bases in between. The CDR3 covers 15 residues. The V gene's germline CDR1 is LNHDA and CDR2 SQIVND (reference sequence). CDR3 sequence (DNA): TGTGCCAGTAGAGATACAGGGAGGTCGGACTATGGCTACACCTTC. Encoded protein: CASRDTGRSDYGYTF.

The CDR3: CSARTGVYGYTF. CDR3 sequence (DNA): TGCAGTGCACGGACAGGGGTCTATGGCTACACCTTC. The V and J genes are TRBV20-1 and TRBJ1-2, with TRBD1 matching over 9 bases. The V gene's germline CDR1 is DFQATT and CDR2 SNEGSKA (reference sequence). J lost 4 bases, V lost 6 bases, and 3 bases had no gene match. This CDR3 spans 12 amino acids.

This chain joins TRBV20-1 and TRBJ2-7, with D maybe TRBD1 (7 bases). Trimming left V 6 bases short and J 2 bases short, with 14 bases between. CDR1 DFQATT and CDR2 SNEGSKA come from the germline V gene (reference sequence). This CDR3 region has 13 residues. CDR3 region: CSARGQIPYEQYF. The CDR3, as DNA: TGCAGTGCGCGGGGACAGATCCCCTACGAGCAGTACTTC.

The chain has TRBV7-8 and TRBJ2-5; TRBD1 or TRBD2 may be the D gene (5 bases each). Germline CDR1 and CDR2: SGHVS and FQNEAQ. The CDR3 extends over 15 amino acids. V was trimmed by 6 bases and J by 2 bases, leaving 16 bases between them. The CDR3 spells CASRRGAARQETQYF. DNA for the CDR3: TGTGCCAGCAGACGAGGGGCCGCTAGGCAAGAGACCCAGTACTTC.

The DNA for the CDR3 is TGTGCCAGCTCACCTCTCGGAGCGGAAAACTACAATGAGCAGTTCTTC. Its translation is CASSPLGAENYNEQFF. The chain combines TRBV18 with TRBJ2-1; perhaps TRBD2 as D (5 bases). Germline V lookup: CDR1 KGHSH, CDR2 LQKENI. The CDR3 consists of 16 residues. Trimming cost V 3 bases and J 3 bases, with 15 bases left between them.

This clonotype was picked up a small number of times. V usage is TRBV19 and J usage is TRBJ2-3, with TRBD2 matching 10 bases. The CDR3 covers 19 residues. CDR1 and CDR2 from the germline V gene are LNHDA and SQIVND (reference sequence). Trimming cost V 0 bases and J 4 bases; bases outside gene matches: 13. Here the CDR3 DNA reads TGTGCCAGTAGTATAGATGCTAGCGGGAGCCGGTACTTGGCAGATACGCAGTATTTT. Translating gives CASSIDASGSRYLADTQYF.

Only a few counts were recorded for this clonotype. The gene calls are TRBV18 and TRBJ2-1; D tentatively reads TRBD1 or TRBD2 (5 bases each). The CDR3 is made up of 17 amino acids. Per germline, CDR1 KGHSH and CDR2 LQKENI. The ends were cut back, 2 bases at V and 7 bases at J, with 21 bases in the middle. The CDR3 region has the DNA TGTGCCAGCTCACCAGGGCAGGGCCGGGGCGGTTTGAATGAGCAGTTCTTC. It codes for CASSPGQGRGGLNEQFF.

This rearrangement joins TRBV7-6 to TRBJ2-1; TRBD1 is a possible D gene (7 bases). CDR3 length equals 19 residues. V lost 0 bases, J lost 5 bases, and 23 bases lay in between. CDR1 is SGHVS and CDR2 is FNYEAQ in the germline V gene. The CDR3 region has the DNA TGTGCCAGCAGCTTAGCGCCCGCGGGCAGGGGGGAGTTCCACAATGAGCAGTTCTTC. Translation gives CASSLAPAGRGEFHNEQFF.

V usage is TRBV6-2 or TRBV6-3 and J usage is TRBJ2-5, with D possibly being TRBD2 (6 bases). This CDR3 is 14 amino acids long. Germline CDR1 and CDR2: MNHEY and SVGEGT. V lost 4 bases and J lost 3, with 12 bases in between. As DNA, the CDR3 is TGTGCCAGCAGTTGGGGAGGATGGAAAGAGACCCAGTACTTC. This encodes CASSWGGWKETQYF.

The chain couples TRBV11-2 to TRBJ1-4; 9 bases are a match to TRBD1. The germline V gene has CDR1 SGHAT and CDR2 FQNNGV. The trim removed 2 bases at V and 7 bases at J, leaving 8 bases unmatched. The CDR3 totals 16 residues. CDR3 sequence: CASSLLLGQGPEKLFF. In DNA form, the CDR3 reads TGTGCCAGCAGCTTATTATTGGGACAGGGCCCTGAAAAACTGTTTTTT.

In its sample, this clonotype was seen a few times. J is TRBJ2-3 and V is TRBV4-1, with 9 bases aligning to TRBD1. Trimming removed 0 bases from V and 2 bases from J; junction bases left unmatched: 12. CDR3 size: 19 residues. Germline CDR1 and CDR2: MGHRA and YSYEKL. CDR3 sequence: CASSQEPGQGRGNTDTQYF. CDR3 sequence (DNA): TGCGCCAGCAGCCAAGAACCCGGACAGGGGAGGGGAAACACAGATACGCAGTATTTT.

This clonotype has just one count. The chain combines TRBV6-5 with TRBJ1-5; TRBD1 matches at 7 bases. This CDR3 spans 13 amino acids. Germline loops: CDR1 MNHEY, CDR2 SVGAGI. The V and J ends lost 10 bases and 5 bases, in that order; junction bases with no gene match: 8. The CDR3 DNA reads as TGTGCCATCCTTCCCAGGGGGTATCAGCCCCAGCATTTT. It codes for CAILPRGYQPQHF.